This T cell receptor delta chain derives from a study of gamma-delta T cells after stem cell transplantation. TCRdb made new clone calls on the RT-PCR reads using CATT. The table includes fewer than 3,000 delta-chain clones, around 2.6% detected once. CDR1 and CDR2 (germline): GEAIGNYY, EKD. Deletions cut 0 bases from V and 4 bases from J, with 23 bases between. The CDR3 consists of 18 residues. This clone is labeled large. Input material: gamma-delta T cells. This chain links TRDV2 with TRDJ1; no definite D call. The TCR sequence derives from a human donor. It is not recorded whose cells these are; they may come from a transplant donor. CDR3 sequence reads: CACDTAARVTEKGDKLIF. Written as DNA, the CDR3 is TGTGCCTGTGACACCGCGGCAAGGGTCACCGAGAAGGGCGATAAACTCATCTTT.